This TCR beta chain was documented in a study of blood T cells in healthy people across ages. This clonotype was counted between two and nine times. No antigen is known for it. Every sample had a minimum of 6 million PBMCs isolated. Whole-study findings and limits: No conclusive comparison of naive versus antigen-experienced cells was possible with unsorted PBMCs.

The germline gives CDR1 SQVTM, CDR2 ANQGSEA. Trimming at V came to 7 bases and at J to 10 bases, leaving 10 bases not matched to a gene. The CDR3 has 12 amino acids. The use of a sample-barcoded 5' primer and a J-beta primer mix characterized a second PCR of about 7 to 12 cycles. TCRdb fed the 5' RACE reads into MiXCR, producing one record per CDR3 protein. Here the sample spans about 570,000 distinct CDR3 sequences, roughly 28% being singletons. The sequencing input was blood. This chain uses TRBV29-1 with TRBJ1-2, with 9 bases aligning to TRBD1. The TCR comes from a woman in her 70s in good health. CDR3: CSAEGQGDDYTF. Here the CDR3 DNA reads TGCAGCGCTGAGGGACAGGGAGACGACTACACCTTC.